This T cell receptor (beta chain) comes out of a study of blood T cell repertoires in COVID-19. Background on the study: COVID-19 samples collected from the United States, Italy and Spain covered acute and convalescent phases. Sample material is recorded as cDNA or gDNA derived from T cells, B-cell-depleted T cells, or PBMCs.

In the original analysis: The assay estimated nucleated cells by amplifying reference gene primers. Sequencing used immunoSEQ multiplex PCR; TCRdb keeps in-frame clones, though not all of them. The D gene and trimming were derived from the DNA, and the V and J assignments and clone size from that table. Among 300,000 to 400,000 clones listed, roughly 88% were seen once. About this clone: The junction does not match germline at one end; this may be a read error.

The germline V gene has CDR1 SSHAT and CDR2 FNYEAQ (reference sequence). The CDR3 runs 16 residues. This sequence originates from a woman aged 45-59 years with active or convalescent COVID-19. Source material: peripheral blood. The chain joins TRBV7-7 to TRBJ2-1; TRBD2 is a possible D gene (6 bases). CDR3 coding DNA: TGTGCTAGCAGCTTACAACCGACTAGCTCCTACAATGAGCAGTTCTTC. Amino acid sequence: CASSLQPTSSYNEQFF.